This paragraph covers one TCR beta chain sequence. The antigen remains undetermined. This entry is derived from a study of identifying expanded T cells in peripheral blood. Study-wide results and caveats: Technical replicates showed about 1.2 changed clones; two weeks roughly 16; four weeks 19.

The CDR3 is 12 residues long. V was clipped by 4 bases and J by 4 bases, with 10 bases between them. Germline-derived CDR1 and CDR2 are SQVTM and ANQGSEA. No infections or other immune events were documented during collection. Profiled with immunoSEQ multiplex PCR; TCRdb holds only in-frame clones, not every one. In the table there are 45,000 to 75,000 clones, under 85% of which are singletons. The sequence was obtained from a person between 18 and 75 years old in good health. The source material was blood. This rearrangement joins TRBV29-1 to TRBJ1-2; D might be TRBD1 (6 bases). In DNA form, the CDR3 reads TGCAGCGTTGCGGGGGCCCCCTATGGCTACACCTTC. As protein: CSVAGAPYGYTF.